This record concerns one T cell receptor (beta chain) sequence. Its antigen is currently not known. No qualities accompany the bases; no much larger clone lies one base away. The CDR3 has 16 amino acids, counting the end cysteine and phenylalanine. CDR3 DNA only is kept here, 48 bases in frame from base 1. CDR1 is given as GTSNPN and CDR2 as SVGIG, both from the germline V gene (reference sequence). The germline V end is reduced by 3 bases and the J end by 2 bases; junction bases left unmatched: 9. This specimen comes from a study of blood T cell repertoires in COVID-19 (dated by TCRdb to the early 2020s). In terms of the full investigation: Samples from collaborators originated in the United States, Italy and Spain and spanned both the acute and convalescent phases of COVID-19. HLA class I and class II types, where available, came from metadata supplied by the sample provider rather than from assay-based typing. The prospective study material was composed of cDNA or gDNA derived from T cells, B-cell-depleted T cells, or PBMCs. Sample metadata almost always included a de-identified subject ID, COVID-19 status, age in years and sex. Samples were obtained from the ongoing ImmuneRACE study (first 160 participants) and from 1,254 subjects provided by 6 global collaborators. The dataset comprised deeply sampled blood TCRbeta repertoires from subjects exposed to, actively infected with, or recovered from COVID-19. The repertoires were released in a freely available public database intended as a resource for research on the immune response to SARS-CoV-2.

TCRbeta CDR3 regions were amplified from genomic DNA using the immunoSEQ Assay, a bias-controlled multiplex PCR. In the authors' own workflow: Within the assay, amplification of reference gene primers was used to estimate how many nucleated cells each sample contained. To quantify the absolute abundance of each unique TCRbeta CDR3 rearrangement, sequence reads were collapsed and filtered. For each sample, productive Simpson clonality was calculated as the square root of Simpson's diversity index across productive rearrangements. TCRdb mirrors the immuneACCESS table, restricted to in-frame sequences. Some clones are absent from its copies; in checked studies, under half trace to an unresolved V gene, and the reason for the others is unknown. The V and J calls and clone size come from that table; D and trimming were worked out from the DNA. In this sample the table shows approximately 400,000 clones, 88% of which occur a single time. Of the sample, more than 1% falls within the top ten clones.

Enrolling through a virtual design, the prospective study's participants ranged in age from roughly 18 to 90 years and lived across roughly 24 United States geographic areas. In the prospective study, participants were assigned to cohorts based on the clinical history participants reported in a screening survey and a study questionnaire. Recovered participants in ImmuneRACE Cohort 3 were defined by two consecutive negative NP/OP PCR tests, clearance by a healthcare professional, or resolution of symptoms. In the prospective study, mobile phlebotomists collected whole blood, serum and a nasopharyngeal or oropharyngeal swab from each participant. Participants in the prospective study had the option to provide additional blood draws and questionnaires over a roughly 2-month period. Before DNA extraction, prospective study blood samples were shipped either frozen or at room temperature. General study outcomes and caveats: How much clinical and demographic metadata was included differed by source and by participant, and the metadata was provided uncurated.

The TCR comes from a woman between 18 and 30 years old who had recovered from COVID-19. This chain joins TRBV30 to TRBJ1-4; the central 7 bases match TRBD1. The specimen sequenced was PBMCs or T cells enriched from blood (not recorded which). The base sequence is TGTGCCTGGAGCCTCAGACAGGGTCTGACTAATGAAAAACTGTTTTTT. It translates to CAWSLRQGLTNEKLFF. The CDR3, completed at both ends by the reference TRBV30 and TRBJ1-4 genes, gives the full variable domain SQTIHQWPATLVQPVGSPLSLECTVEGTSNPNLYWYRQAAGRGLQLLFYSVGIGQISSEVPQNLSASRPQDRQFILSSKKLLLSDSGFYLCAWSLRQGLTNEKLFFGSGTQLSVL.